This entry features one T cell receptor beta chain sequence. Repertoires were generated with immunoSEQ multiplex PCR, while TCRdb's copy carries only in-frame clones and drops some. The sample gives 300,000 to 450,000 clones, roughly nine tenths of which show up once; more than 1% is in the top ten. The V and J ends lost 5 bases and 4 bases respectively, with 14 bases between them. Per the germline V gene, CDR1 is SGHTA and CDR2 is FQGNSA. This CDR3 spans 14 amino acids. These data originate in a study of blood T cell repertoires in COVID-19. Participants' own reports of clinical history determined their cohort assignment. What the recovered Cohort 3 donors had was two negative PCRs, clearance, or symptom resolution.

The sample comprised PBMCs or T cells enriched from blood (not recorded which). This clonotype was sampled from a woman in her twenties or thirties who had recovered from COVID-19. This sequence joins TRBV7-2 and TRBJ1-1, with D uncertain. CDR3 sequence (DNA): TGTGCCAGCAGCAACCAGGTCTTCGGCACTGAAGCTTTCTTT. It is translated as CASSNQVFGTEAFF. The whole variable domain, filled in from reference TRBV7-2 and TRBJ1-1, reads GAGVSQSPSNKVTEKGKDVELRCDPISGHTALYWYRQSLGQGLEFLIYFQGNSAPDKSGLPSDRFSAERTGGSVSTLTIQRTQQEDSAVYLCASSNQVFGTEAFFGQGTRLTVV.